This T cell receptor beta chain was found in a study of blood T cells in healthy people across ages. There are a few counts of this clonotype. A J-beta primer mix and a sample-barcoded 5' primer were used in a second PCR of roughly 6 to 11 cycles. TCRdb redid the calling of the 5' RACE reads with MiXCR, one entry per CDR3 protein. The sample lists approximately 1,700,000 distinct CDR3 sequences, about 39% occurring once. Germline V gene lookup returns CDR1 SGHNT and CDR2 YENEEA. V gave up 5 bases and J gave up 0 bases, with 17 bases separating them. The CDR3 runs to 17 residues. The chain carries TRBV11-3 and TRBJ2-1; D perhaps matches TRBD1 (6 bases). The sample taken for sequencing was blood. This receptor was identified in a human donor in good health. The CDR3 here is CASSLLQRGGSYNEQFF. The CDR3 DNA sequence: TGTGCCAGCAGCCTCCTACAGCGAGGGGGCTCCTACAATGAGCAGTTCTTC.